This paragraph covers one TCR beta chain sequence. Antigen: not known. The source of the sample is a study of T-cell reconstitution after alpha-beta-depleted transplantation in children. Study-wide points: Newly generated T cells supplied most T-cell counts and diversity one year post-transplant. Where alpha-beta T cells came from about two months after transplant was reportedly several hundred expanded graft clones.

During its preparation, the TCRbeta library received unique molecular identifiers. TCRdb analysed the PCR reads with MiXCR anew, one entry per CDR3 protein. Counted here are fewer than 750,000 distinct CDR3 sequences, 25% to 30% occurring once; the ten biggest clones make up under 45%. The receptor was isolated from a boy younger than two with Wiskott-Aldrich syndrome, due to receive a stem cell transplant. Source: PBMCs, taken before TCRalphabeta/CD19-depleted stem cell transplant.

The CDR3 DNA is TGCAGCGTTGTACAGGGAGGAACAGATACGCAGTATTTT. Its protein is CSVVQGGTDTQYF. The chain employs TRBV29-1 and TRBJ2-3; D possibly matches TRBD1 or TRBD2 (6 bases each). CDR1 and CDR2 from the germline V gene are SQVTM and ANQGSEA. The germline V and J ends were trimmed by 4 bases and 3 bases, with 11 bases remaining between them. The CDR3 is 13 amino acids.